This TCR beta chain came from a study of cytomegalovirus exposure and HLA in healthy donors. For the study at large: An earlier analysis found fewer than 140 million unique TCR beta sequences from 150 million to 200 million T cells. Study conclusions and caveats: It was reported in a later analysis that an Asian-associated ancestry cluster showed fewer N-insertions than the roughly 670-donor mean. The study flagged some 170 TCR beta chains as cytomegalovirus-associated.

With respect to this clone: The target antigen is unknown.

PCR was performed using 60 Vbeta and 13 Jbeta primers. Here immunoSEQ multiplex PCR was the method, and the copy in TCRdb shows in-frame clones only, minus some. The sample has about 120,000 clones, 70% to 85% seen once; the top ten hold roughly 11%. Trimming removed 6 bases from V and 0 bases from J, with 8 bases in between. Germline V gives CDR1 MNHEY, CDR2 SVGAGI. CDR3 length: 13 amino acids. The origin of this receptor is a woman aged 50 to 65 in good health and CMV-seropositive. Sequenced input: PBMCs. The chain joins TRBV6-5 to TRBJ1-2; no firm D call. Here the CDR3 DNA reads TGTGCCAGCAGGGCCCCCTCTAACTATGGCTACACCTTC. This sequence encodes CASRAPSNYGYTF.